What follows are 11 T cell receptor beta chains derived from one specimen sequenced in a study of blood T cell repertoires in COVID-19. The table came from immunoSEQ multiplex PCR; TCRdb's copy has only in-frame clones and leaves some out. Of 150,000 to 200,000 clones in the sample, roughly four fifths are singletons; the top ten hold approximately 12%. Input material: PBMCs or T cells enriched from blood (not recorded which). Every receptor here comes from a man aged 50-59 years who had recovered from COVID-19.

In DNA form, the CDR3 reads TGTGCCAGCAGTCAAAGCTTCTATGGCTACACCTTC. It translates to CASSQSFYGYTF. The chain combines TRBV12-3 or TRBV12-4 with TRBJ1-2; D ambiguous. This CDR3 has 12 amino acids. V was clipped by 5 bases and J by 4 bases, with 8 bases between them.

CDR3 residues: CASSTGVGRANVLTF. CDR3 in DNA: TGTGCCAGCAGCACAGGGGTCGGGAGGGCCAACGTCCTGACTTTC. This rearrangement joins TRBV6-5 to TRBJ2-6; 7 positions match TRBD1. V was pared by 6 bases and J by 5 bases, with 7 bases of the junction left unmatched. Germline V lookup: CDR1 MNHEY, CDR2 SVGAGI. This CDR3 spans 15 amino acids.

The rearrangement joins TRBV11-2 to TRBJ1-4; D gene uncertain. From germline, CDR1 is SGHAT and CDR2 FQNNGV. The CDR3 is 15 residues long. V dropped 0 bases and J dropped 8 bases, with 13 bases sitting between them. CDR3 in amino acids: CASSLDAGFGEKLFF. Here the CDR3 DNA reads TGTGCCAGCAGCTTAGATGCGGGGTTTGGCGAAAAACTGTTTTTT.

The chain recombines TRBV4-1 with TRBJ2-3, with 8 nucleotides matching TRBD2. This CDR3 comprises 14 residues. Germline CDR1 and CDR2: MGHRA and YSYEKL. V was clipped by 1 base and J by 5 bases; unmatched bases: 2. The CDR3 DNA is TGCGCCAGCAGCCAAGCGGGGGGGCTAGATACGCAGTATTTT. It translates to CASSQAGGLDTQYF.

The CDR3 DNA reads TGTGCCAGCAGCTTAAGGGGGACTAGCGGGGACCACAATGAGCAGTTCTTC. Translation: CASSLRGTSGDHNEQFF. The chain employs TRBV7-3 and TRBJ2-1; 13 bases agree with TRBD2. This CDR3 has 17 amino acids. The V gene end was trimmed by 1 base and the J gene end by 5 bases; junction bases not matched to a gene: 5. CDR1 and CDR2 from the germline V gene are SGHTA and FQGTGA. Filled out from reference TRBV7-3 and TRBJ2-1, the complete variable domain reads GAGVSQTPSNKVTEKGKYVELRCDPISGHTALYWYRQSLGQGPEFLIYFQGTGAADDSGLPNDRFFAVRPEGSVSTLKIQRTERGDSAVYLCASSLRGTSGDHNEQFFGPGTRLTVL.

The chain is built from TRBV7-8 and TRBJ1-1, with TRBD1 matching over 9 bases. The V and J ends lost 5 bases and 4 bases, in that order; junction bases with no gene match: 2. The CDR3 has 13 residues. CDR1 and CDR2 (germline): SGHVS, FQNEAQ. The CDR3 nucleotides are TGTGCCAGCAGCCCGACAGGGGGCACTGAAGCTTTCTTT. Translating gives CASSPTGGTEAFF.

This chain joins TRBV11-2 and TRBJ2-3, with D possibly called TRBD1 or TRBD2 (5 bases each). Germline values: CDR1 SGHAT, CDR2 FQNNGV. CDR3 length equals 15 residues. V was pared by 5 bases and J by 3 bases, with 15 bases between. The CDR3 nucleotides are TGTGCCAGCAGCCTAGCAGGGATCGGGACAGATACGCAGTATTTT. It encodes CASSLAGIGTDTQYF.

The chain carries TRBV20-1 and TRBJ2-7; no clear D. Trimming took 1 base from V and 4 from J, leaving 5 bases between them. This CDR3 region has 11 residues. Germline V gene lookup returns CDR1 DFQATT and CDR2 SNEGSKA (reference sequence). The CDR3 spells CSARAEYEQYF. CDR3 DNA sequence: TGCAGTGCTAGAGCAGAATACGAGCAGTACTTC.

This chain links TRBV5-1 with TRBJ2-7, with 10 bases matching TRBD1. J was trimmed by 2 bases and V by 2 bases; bases with no gene match: 4. The CDR3 contains 15 residues. CDR1 is SGHRS and CDR2 is YFSETQ in the germline V gene. The CDR3 DNA is TGCGCCAGCAGCTTTATCGGGACAGGGGCCTACGAGCAGTACTTC. Encoded protein: CASSFIGTGAYEQYF. The whole variable domain, remainder taken from reference TRBV5-1 and TRBJ2-7, is KAGVTQTPRYLIKTRGQQVTLSCSPISGHRSVSWYQQTPGQGLQFLFEYFSETQRNKGNFPGRFSGRQFSNSRSEMNVSTLELGDSALYLCASSFIGTGAYEQYFGPGTRLTVT.

Regarding this clone: The sample contains more than one DNA sequence encoding this CDR3. The rearrangement uses TRBV19 and TRBJ2-3, with D tentatively TRBD2 (7 bases). V was pared by 6 bases and J by 3 bases, with 16 bases between. The CDR3 totals 15 residues. Germline CDR1 and CDR2: LNHDA and SQIVND (reference sequence). In nucleotides, the CDR3 is TGTGCCAGTAGGCCCCCGGGGGGCTTGACAGATACGCAGTATTTT. This sequence encodes CASRPPGGLTDTQYF.

The V call is TRBV16, the J call TRBJ1-6, with 10 nucleotides matching TRBD1. The germline V gene encodes CDR1 KGHSY and CDR2 FQNENV. The CDR3 loop spans 15 amino acids. Unmatched junction bases numbered 7, after V lost 4 bases and J lost 10 bases. The CDR3 region is CASSPRRDRGSPLHF. DNA of the CDR3: TGTGCCAGCAGCCCTCGCCGGGACAGGGGATCACCCCTCCACTTT.